Shown below are 6 T cell receptor beta chains from a single sample sequenced in a study of CD8 T cells in Susac syndrome. Reverse transcription of roughly 0.45 to 1 ug RNA was carried out with random hexamers. One entry per CDR3 protein, called by TCRdb with MiXCR from the immunoSEQ multiplex PCR reads. The sample lists under 150,000 distinct CDR3 sequences, nearly 97% occurring once. The sample consisted of CD4+ T cells from PBMCs. Receptors originate from a human donor with Susac syndrome.

This chain links TRBV9 with TRBJ1-2; perhaps TRBD1 as D (5 bases). Trimming took off 4 bases at V and 4 bases at J, with 11 bases between the two ends. Germline V gives CDR1 SGDLS, CDR2 YYNGEE. There are 13 residues in the CDR3. The CDR3 is CASSIDSGYGYTF. The CDR3 coding sequence is TGTGCCAGCAGCATCGACAGCGGCTATGGCTACACCTTC.

The chain employs TRBV3-1 and TRBJ2-2; D remains unclear. With 4 bases removed from V and 6 bases from J, the gap between germline ends came to 9 bases. This CDR3 region has 13 residues. Germline values: CDR1 LGHDT, CDR2 YNNKEL (reference sequence). CDR3 in DNA: TGTGCCAGCAGCCGACTGCTTTCCGGGGAGCTGTTTTTT. Translating it yields CASSRLLSGELFF.

The V call is TRBV18, the J call TRBJ2-3, with 13 nucleotides matching TRBD2. The CDR3 extends over 15 amino acids. CDR1 is KGHSH, CDR2 LQKENI, per germline. With V trimmed by 6 bases and J by 5 bases, 5 bases remained unmatched. The DNA of the CDR3 is TGTGCCAGCTCTCCGGGACTAGCGGGGAGAGATACGCAGTATTTT. It yields the protein CASSPGLAGRDTQYF.

The CDR3 sequence: CASSQGLVGFYNEQFF. The CDR3 nucleotides read TGTGCCAGCAGCCAAGGACTAGTGGGGTTCTACAATGAGCAGTTCTTC. V gene TRBV3-1 combines with J gene TRBJ2-1; D may be TRBD2 (6 bases). Germline assignment: CDR1 LGHDT and CDR2 YNNKEL (reference sequence). The CDR3 has 16 residues. The germline V and J ends were trimmed by 1 base and 3 bases, with 13 bases remaining between them.

The chain recombines TRBV4-1 with TRBJ2-7; the D is unclear. Trimming left V 0 bases short and J 3 bases short, with 9 bases between. The CDR3 consists of 14 residues. Germline CDR1 and CDR2: MGHRA and YSYEKL. The CDR3 region has the DNA TGCGCCAGCAGCCAAGATAGCTGGGTCTACGAGCAGTACTTC. Amino acids: CASSQDSWVYEQYF.

This clonotype has a handful of counts. This sequence joins TRBV4-1 and TRBJ2-7; D is undetermined. V shed 4 bases and J shed 11 bases, with 12 bases lying between them. Germline V gene sequence: CDR1 MGHRA, CDR2 YSYEKL. The CDR3 sequence is 11 residues long. The CDR3 protein is CASSPASREYF. CDR3 DNA: TGCGCCAGCAGCCCCGCGTCTAGGGAGTACTTC.